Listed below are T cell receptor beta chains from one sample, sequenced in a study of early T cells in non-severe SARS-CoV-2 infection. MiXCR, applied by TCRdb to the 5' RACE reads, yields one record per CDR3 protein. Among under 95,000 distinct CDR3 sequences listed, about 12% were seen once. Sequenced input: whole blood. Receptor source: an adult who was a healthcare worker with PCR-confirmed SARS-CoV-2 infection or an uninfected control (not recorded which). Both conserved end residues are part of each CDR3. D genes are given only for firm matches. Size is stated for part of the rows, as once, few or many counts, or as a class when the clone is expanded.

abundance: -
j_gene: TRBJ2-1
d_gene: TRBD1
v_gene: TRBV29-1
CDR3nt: TGCAGCGTTGAATGGGACAGGGGTCAGAATGAGCAGTTCTTC
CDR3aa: CSVEWDRGQNEQFF

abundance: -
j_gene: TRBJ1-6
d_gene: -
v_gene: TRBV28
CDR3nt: TGTGCCAGCAACCGGGATTCACCCCTCCACTTT
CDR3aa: CASNRDSPLHF

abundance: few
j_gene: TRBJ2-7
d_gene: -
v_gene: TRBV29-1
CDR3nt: TGCAGCGTTTCAGAGACGGGTATCACCTACGAGCAGTACTTC
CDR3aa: CSVSETGITYEQYF

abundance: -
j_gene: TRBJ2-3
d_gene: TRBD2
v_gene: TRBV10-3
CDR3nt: TGTGCCACCGGGCGGGGGAATACAGATACGCAGTATTTT
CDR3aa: CATGRGNTDTQYF

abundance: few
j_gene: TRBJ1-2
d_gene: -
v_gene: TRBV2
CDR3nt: TGTGCCAGCAGTTTGCCCCGGCAGGGTCCTAACTATGGCTACACCTTC
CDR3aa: CASSLPRQGPNYGYTF

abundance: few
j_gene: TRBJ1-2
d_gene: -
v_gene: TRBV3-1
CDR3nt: TGTGCCAGCAGCCAAGAGAGGCAAGCTAACTATGGCTACACCTTC
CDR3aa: CASSQERQANYGYTF

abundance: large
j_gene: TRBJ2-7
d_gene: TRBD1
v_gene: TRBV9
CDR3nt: TGTGCCAGCAGCGTGCGGACAGGGGTGTCCGAGCAGTACTTC
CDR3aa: CASSVRTGVSEQYF

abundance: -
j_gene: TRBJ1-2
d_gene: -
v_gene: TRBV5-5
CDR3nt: TGTGCCAGCAGCTTGCAGGGAAACCACTATGGCTACACCTTC
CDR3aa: CASSLQGNHYGYTF

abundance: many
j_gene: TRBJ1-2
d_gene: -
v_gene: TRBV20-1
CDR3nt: TGCAGTGCTAGGAATACTGACTATGGCTACACCTTC
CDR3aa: CSARNTDYGYTF

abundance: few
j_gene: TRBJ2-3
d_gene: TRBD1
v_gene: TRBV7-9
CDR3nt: TGTGCCAGCAGCCCGGGGACAGCCCGCGACACAGATACGCAGTATTTT
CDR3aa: CASSPGTARDTDTQYF